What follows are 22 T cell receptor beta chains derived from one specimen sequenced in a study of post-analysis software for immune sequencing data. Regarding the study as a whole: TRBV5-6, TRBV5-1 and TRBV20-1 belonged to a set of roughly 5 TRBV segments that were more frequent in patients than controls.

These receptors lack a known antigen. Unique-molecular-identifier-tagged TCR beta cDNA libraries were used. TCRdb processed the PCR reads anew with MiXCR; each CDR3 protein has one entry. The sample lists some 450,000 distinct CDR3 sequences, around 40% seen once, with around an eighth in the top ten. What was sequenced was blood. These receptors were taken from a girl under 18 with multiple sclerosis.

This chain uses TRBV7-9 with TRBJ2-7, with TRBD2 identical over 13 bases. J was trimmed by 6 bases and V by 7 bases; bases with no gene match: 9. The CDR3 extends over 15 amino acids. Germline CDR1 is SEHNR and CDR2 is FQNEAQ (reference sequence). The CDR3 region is CASNITSGRAPEQYF. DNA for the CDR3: TGTGCCAGCAATATAACTAGCGGGAGGGCTCCCGAGCAGTACTTC. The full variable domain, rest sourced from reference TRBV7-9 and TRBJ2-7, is DTGVSQNPRHKITKRGQNVTFRCDPISEHNRLYWYRQTLGQGPEFLTYFQNEAQLEKSRLLSDRFSAERPKGSFSTLEIQRTEQGDSAMYLCASNITSGRAPEQYFGPGTRLTVT.

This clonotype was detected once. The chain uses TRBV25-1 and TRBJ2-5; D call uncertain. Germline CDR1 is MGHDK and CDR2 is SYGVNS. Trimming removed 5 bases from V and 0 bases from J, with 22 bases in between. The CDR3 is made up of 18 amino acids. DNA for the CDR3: TGTGCCAGCAGTTATCGTAATTTCGGTGGCGAGTACCAAGAGACCCAGTACTTC. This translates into CASSYRNFGGEYQETQYF.

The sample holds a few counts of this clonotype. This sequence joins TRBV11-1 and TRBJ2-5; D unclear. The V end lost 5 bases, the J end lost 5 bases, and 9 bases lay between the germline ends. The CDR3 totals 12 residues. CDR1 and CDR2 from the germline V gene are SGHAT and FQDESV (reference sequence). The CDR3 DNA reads TGTGCCAGCAGCCCACCGCGTGAGACCCAGTACTTC. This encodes CASSPPRETQYF.

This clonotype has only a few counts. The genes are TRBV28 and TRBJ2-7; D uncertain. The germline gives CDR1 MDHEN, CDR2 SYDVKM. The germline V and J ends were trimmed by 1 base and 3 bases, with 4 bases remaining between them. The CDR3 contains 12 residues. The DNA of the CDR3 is TGTGCCAGCAGTTTATACGGCTACGAGCAGTACTTC. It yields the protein CASSLYGYEQYF.

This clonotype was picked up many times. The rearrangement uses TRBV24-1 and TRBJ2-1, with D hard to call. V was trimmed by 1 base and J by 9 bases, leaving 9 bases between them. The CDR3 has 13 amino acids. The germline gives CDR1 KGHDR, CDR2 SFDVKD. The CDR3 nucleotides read TGTGCCACCAGTGATTTAGAGGCGAGTGAGCAGTTCTTC. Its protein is CATSDLEASEQFF.

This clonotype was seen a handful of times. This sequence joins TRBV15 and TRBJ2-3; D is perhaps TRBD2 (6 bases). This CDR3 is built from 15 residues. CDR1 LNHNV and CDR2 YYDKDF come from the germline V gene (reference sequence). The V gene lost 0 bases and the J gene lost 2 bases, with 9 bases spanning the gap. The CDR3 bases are TGTGCCACCAGCAGAGAACAGCGGGTCACAGATACGCAGTATTTT. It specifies CATSREQRVTDTQYF.

The CDR3 nucleotides read TGCAGTGCTGGTGGGAGTAGTCGAGAGACCCAGTACTTC. Translation gives CSAGGSSRETQYF. This rearrangement joins TRBV20-1 to TRBJ2-5; D is perhaps TRBD2 (5 bases). The CDR3 consists of 13 residues. Germline CDR1 reads DFQATT; CDR2 reads SNEGSKA (reference sequence). Trimming removed 5 bases at V and 4 bases at J, with 14 bases between.

The CDR3 DNA sequence: TGCAGTGCTAGAAGGGACAGGGCTCAAGAGACCCAGTACTTC. Residues: CSARRDRAQETQYF. The rearrangement links TRBV20-1 to TRBJ2-5; 9 bases are shared with TRBD1. The germline CDR1 and CDR2 sequences are DFQATT and SNEGSKA (reference sequence). This CDR3 is 14 amino acids long. Trimming removed 2 bases from V and 2 bases from J; junction bases left unmatched: 3.

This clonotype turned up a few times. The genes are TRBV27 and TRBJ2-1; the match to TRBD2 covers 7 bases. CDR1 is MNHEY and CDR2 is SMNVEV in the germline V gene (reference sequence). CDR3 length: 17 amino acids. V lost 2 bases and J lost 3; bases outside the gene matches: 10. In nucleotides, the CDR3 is TGTGCCAGCAGTTTAGGGACTATACCATCGGTCTACAATGAGCAGTTCTTC. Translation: CASSLGTIPSVYNEQFF.

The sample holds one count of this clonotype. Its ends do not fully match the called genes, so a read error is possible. CDR3 residues: CSARDGQRFTGQYF. DNA for the CDR3: TGTAGTGCTAGAGACGGGCAGAGATTTACAGGGCAGTACTTC. The J gene is TRBJ2-7, the V gene TRBV20-1, with D possibly TRBD1 on 5 matching bases. The CDR3 is made up of 14 amino acids. Germline V gene sequence: CDR1 DFQATT, CDR2 SNEGSKA (reference sequence).

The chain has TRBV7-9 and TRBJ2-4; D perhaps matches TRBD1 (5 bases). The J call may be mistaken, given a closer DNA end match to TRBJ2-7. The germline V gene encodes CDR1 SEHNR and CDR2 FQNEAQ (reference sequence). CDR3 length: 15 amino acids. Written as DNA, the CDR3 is TGTGCCAGCAGCTCTCCTGTGGGGCCTCCCTACGAGCAGTACTTC. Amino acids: CASSSPVGPPYEQYF.

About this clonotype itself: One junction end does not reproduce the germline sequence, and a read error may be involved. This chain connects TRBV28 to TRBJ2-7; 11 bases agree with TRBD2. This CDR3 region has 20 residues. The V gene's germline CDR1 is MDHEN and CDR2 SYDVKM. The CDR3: CASSLWAGIGLAGSSYEQYF. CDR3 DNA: TGTGCCAGCAGCTTATGGGCCGGGATTGGACTAGCGGGTAGCTCCTACGAGCAGTACTTC.

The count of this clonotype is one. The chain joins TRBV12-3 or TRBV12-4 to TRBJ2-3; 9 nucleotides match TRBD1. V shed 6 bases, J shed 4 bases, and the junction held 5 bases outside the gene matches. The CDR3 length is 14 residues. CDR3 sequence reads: CASRRGQGADTQYF. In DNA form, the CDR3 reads TGTGCCAGCAGACGGGGACAGGGTGCAGATACGCAGTATTTT.

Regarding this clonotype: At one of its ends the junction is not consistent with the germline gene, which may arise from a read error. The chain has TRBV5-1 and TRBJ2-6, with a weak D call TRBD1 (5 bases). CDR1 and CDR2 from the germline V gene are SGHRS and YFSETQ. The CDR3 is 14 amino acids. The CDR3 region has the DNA TGCGCCAGCAGCCAGTCGGCTGGGGCCAACGCCCTGACTTTC. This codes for CASSQSAGANALTF.

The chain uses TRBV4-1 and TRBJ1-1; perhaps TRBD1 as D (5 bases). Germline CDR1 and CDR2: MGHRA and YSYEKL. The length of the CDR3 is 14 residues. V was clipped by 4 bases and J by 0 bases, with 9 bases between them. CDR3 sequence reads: CASSPGPMNTEAFF. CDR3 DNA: TGCGCCAGCAGCCCGGGACCGATGAACACTGAAGCTTTCTTT.

The CDR3 reads CASSPPRGLAGEETQYF. In DNA, the CDR3 is TGTGCCAGCAGCCCACCCCGAGGACTAGCGGGAGAAGAGACCCAGTACTTC. The rearrangement links TRBV12-3 or TRBV12-4 to TRBJ2-5; 13 positions agree with TRBD2. Losses at the gene ends were 6 bases for V and 3 bases for J; bases not matched to a gene: 10. The CDR3 consists of 17 residues.

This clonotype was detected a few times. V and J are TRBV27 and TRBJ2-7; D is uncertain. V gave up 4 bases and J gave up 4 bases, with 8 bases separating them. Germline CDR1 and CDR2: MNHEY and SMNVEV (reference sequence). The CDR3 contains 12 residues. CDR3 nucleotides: TGTGCCAGCAGTTCCCTGAGGTACGAGCAGTACTTC. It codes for CASSSLRYEQYF.

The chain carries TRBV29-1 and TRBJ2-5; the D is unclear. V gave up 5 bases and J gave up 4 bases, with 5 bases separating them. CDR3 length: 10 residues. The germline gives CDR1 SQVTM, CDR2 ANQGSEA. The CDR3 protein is CSVRAETQYF. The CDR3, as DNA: TGCAGCGTTAGGGCAGAGACCCAGTACTTC.

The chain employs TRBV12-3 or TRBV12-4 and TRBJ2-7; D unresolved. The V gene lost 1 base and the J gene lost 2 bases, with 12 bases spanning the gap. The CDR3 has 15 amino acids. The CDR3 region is CASSLEGGLTYEQYF. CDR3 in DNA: TGTGCCAGCAGTTTAGAGGGCGGTTTAACCTACGAGCAGTACTTC.

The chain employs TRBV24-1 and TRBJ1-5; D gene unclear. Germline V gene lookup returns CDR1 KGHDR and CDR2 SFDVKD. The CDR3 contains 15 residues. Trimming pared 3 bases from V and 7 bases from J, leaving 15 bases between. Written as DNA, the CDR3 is TGTGCCACCAGTGATACCGGGCAGAGGGCACAGCCCCAGCATTTT. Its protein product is CATSDTGQRAQPQHF.

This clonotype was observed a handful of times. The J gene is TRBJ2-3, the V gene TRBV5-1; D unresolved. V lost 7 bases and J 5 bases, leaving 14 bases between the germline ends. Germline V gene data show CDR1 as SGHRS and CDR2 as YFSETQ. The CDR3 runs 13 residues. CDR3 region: CASFRVEEDTQYF. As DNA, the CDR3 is TGCGCCAGCTTTAGGGTGGAAGAAGATACGCAGTATTTT.

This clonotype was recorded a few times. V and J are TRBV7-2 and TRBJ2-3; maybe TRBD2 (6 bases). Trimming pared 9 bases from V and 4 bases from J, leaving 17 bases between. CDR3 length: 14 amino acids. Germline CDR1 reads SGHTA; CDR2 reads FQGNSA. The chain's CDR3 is CASLAGRASDTQYF. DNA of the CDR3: TGTGCCAGTCTGGCGGGACGAGCCTCAGATACGCAGTATTTT.